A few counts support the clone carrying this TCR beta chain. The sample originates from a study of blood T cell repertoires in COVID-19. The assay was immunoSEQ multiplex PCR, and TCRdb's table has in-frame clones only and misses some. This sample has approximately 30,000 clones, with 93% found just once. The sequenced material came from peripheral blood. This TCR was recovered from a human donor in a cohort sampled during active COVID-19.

The CDR3 DNA follows: TGTGCCAGCAGTGTAGGACAGGGCGCTTCACCCCTCCACTTT. Protein: CASSVGQGASPLHF. The chain employs TRBV2 and TRBJ1-6; TRBD1 matches 8 bases. The V segment lost 4 bases and the J segment 9 bases; nucleotides outside the gene matches: 5. This CDR3 spans 14 amino acids. The germline gives CDR1 SNHLY, CDR2 FYNNEI.